This TCR beta chain was sequenced for a study of cytomegalovirus exposure and HLA in healthy donors. This clone was seen just once. No antigen is known for it. Healthy people donating bone marrow made up the donors. The V end lost 0 bases, the J end lost 6 bases, and 13 bases lay between the germline ends. CDR1 SGDLS and CDR2 YYNGEE come from the germline V gene. The CDR3 covers 15 residues. PCR was performed using 60 Vbeta and 13 Jbeta primers. Clones were read by immunoSEQ multiplex PCR, and TCRdb kept only the in-frame ones, dropping some. The data show around 140,000 clones, around nine tenths seen once. Points from the study as a whole: CMV serostatus was the sole immune exposure data available.

This chain joins TRBV9 and TRBJ2-1; tentatively, D is TRBD1 (6 bases). Sequences were obtained from PBMCs. This TCR was recovered from a woman aged 30 to 39 in good health and CMV-seronegative. As DNA, the CDR3 is TGTGCCAGCAGCGTAGTCGAGGACAGCCCCAATGAGCAGTTCTTC. Its protein product is CASSVVEDSPNEQFF.